This T cell receptor (beta chain) was recorded in a study of blood T cell repertoires in COVID-19. As for the study in general: PBMCs, B-cell-depleted T cells, or T cells provided the cDNA or gDNA that made up the material.

The CDR3 length is 14 residues. The germline V gene has CDR1 MGHDK and CDR2 SYGVNS. V shed 4 bases, J shed 7 bases, and the junction held 6 bases outside the gene matches. Authors' analysis steps: Amplification with reference gene primers provided the estimates of nucleated cell counts. Data came from immunoSEQ multiplex PCR; TCRdb stores just in-frame clones and leaves some out. Clonal size and the V and J genes are those of that table, whereas D and trimming came from the DNA. Counted here are 60,000 to 75,000 clones, roughly 76% occurring once; the ten biggest clones make up roughly half. The receptor was isolated from a woman over 75 with acute or convalescent COVID-19. The chain carries TRBV25-1 and TRBJ1-4; 7 nucleotides match TRBD1. Material: peripheral blood. The CDR3 is CASSVRGASEKLFF. CDR3 coding DNA: TGTGCCAGCAGTGTCAGGGGGGCGAGTGAAAAACTGTTTTTT.